The T cell receptor (beta chain) described here comes from a study of blood T cell repertoires in COVID-19. On the study more broadly: Acute-phase and convalescent COVID-19 samples originated in the United States, Italy and Spain. Sources were T cells, B-cell-depleted T cells, or PBMCs; the material itself was cDNA or gDNA.

The CDR3 has 14 amino acids. CDR1 and CDR2 from the germline V gene are MNHEY and SVGAGI. V lost 6 bases and J lost 2; bases outside the gene matches: 4. Original methodology: For nucleated cells, counts were estimated from reference gene primer amplification. Some clones are missing from TCRdb's copy, which holds only in-frame ones; the method was immunoSEQ multiplex PCR. The V and J calls and clone size are taken from that table; D and trimming were inferred from the DNA. This table has about 360,000 clones, 70% to 90% appearing once. The specimen was peripheral blood. The chain couples TRBV6-5 to TRBJ2-3, with TRBD1 matching 8 bases. This sequence was found in a human donor in a cohort sampled during active COVID-19. This chain's CDR3 is CASSDRGFTDTQYF. Here the CDR3 DNA reads TGTGCCAGCAGCGACAGGGGATTCACAGATACGCAGTATTTT.